These 25 T cell receptor beta chains share one sample of origin, sequenced in a study of T cells in Graves' hyperthyroidism and ophthalmopathy. Amplified regions were TCR beta CDR3 sequences from RNA transcripts. With the HTBI primer set, the TCR CDR3 went through a first round of RT-PCR. TCRdb reanalysed the multiplex PCR reads using MiXCR and keeps one entry per CDR3 protein. Of under 550,000 distinct CDR3 sequences detected, about 20% appear once; the ten largest clones hold roughly 47%. The sequencing sample was made of blood. These receptors were obtained from a man aged 40-49 years with Graves' ophthalmopathy.

Many counts were recorded for this clonotype. The chain combines TRBV28 with TRBJ2-7, with 7 bases matching TRBD2. The CDR3 covers 16 residues. The germline CDR1 and CDR2 sequences are MDHEN and SYDVKM. The V gene end was trimmed by 6 bases and the J gene end by 0 bases; junction bases not matched to a gene: 11. Written as DNA, the CDR3 is TGTGCCAGCAGGCCCCGCTCGGGGGGTGCCTCCTACGAGCAGTACTTC. Protein sequence: CASRPRSGGASYEQYF.

This clonotype turned up a few times. CDR3 nucleotides: TGTGCCAGCAGCGTAGACGCCGGCTATGGCTACACCTTC. The encoded protein is CASSVDAGYGYTF. This chain connects TRBV9 to TRBJ1-2; no definite D call. V was shortened by 0 bases and J by 4 bases, with 7 bases between the two germline ends. Germline V CDR1 and CDR2: SGDLS, YYNGEE. There are 13 residues in the CDR3.

This clonotype was seen many times. This chain uses TRBV6-1 with TRBJ2-3; TRBD1 aligns across 8 bases. From germline, CDR1 is MNHNS and CDR2 SASEGT. V lost 0 bases to trimming and J lost 6 bases; unmatched junction nucleotides: 11. This CDR3 is built from 17 residues. CDR3 sequence reads: CASSEAGWDRFFDTQYF. The CDR3 nucleotides are TGTGCCAGCAGTGAAGCTGGGTGGGACAGGTTTTTCGATACGCAGTATTTT.

This clonotype turned up a few times. The rearrangement uses TRBV6-1 and TRBJ2-5, with D possibly called TRBD1 or TRBD2 (5 bases each). Trimming removed 8 bases from V and 5 bases from J, with 15 bases in between. The length of the CDR3 is 13 residues. Looked up from germline, CDR1 is MNHNS and CDR2 is SASEGT. For the CDR3, the DNA is TGTGCCAGCGGCCGGATCAGGGACGAGACCCAGTACTTC. Amino acids: CASGRIRDETQYF.

This clonotype was seen a few times. The chain combines TRBV24-1 with TRBJ2-1; 13 bases line up with TRBD2. The CDR3 spans 17 residues. The junction had 8 bases not matched to a gene; V was cut back by 3 bases and J by 7 bases. Per germline, CDR1 KGHDR and CDR2 SFDVKD. For the CDR3, the DNA is TGTGCCACCAGTGATAAGAAGGGACTAGCGGGATATAATGAGCAGTTCTTC. Protein sequence: CATSDKKGLAGYNEQFF.

In its sample, this clonotype was seen once. Possible read error: a much larger clone is one base away. This chain joins TRBV7-3 and TRBJ2-7; TRBD1 aligns across 7 bases. V gave up 5 bases and J gave up 5 bases; unmatched junction bases: 9. The CDR3 spans 14 residues. Germline CDR1 reads SGHTA; CDR2 reads FQGTGA. This CDR3 is CASSETWTGHEQYF. The CDR3 DNA reads TGTGCCAGCAGCGAAACCTGGACAGGCCACGAGCAGTACTTC.

This clonotype was seen more than once but under ten times. This chain connects TRBV15 to TRBJ2-1; 9 nucleotides agree with TRBD2. The germline V gene encodes CDR1 LNHNV and CDR2 YYDKDF (reference sequence). The CDR3 is made up of 21 amino acids. After removal of 2 bases from V and 4 bases from J, the junction contained 21 bases not matched to a gene. The CDR3 nucleotides are TGTGCCACCAGCAGACGATTTAGCGGGGGAGATGACTGGCCGGTTTACAATGAGCAGTTCTTC. This translates into CATSRRFSGGDDWPVYNEQFF.

V gene TRBV30 combines with J gene TRBJ2-4, with D unclear. Trimming removed 0 bases from V and 6 bases from J, with 9 bases in between. Germline CDR1 is GTSNPN and CDR2 is SVGIG (reference sequence). The CDR3 is 13 residues long. CDR3 DNA: TGTGCCTGGAGTGTCGAGGTTAGAAACATTCAGTACTTC. Translated, it gives CAWSVEVRNIQYF.

The chain employs TRBV4-1 and TRBJ2-7, with D perhaps TRBD1 (6 bases). CDR1 and CDR2 from the germline V gene are MGHRA and YSYEKL. Trimming pared 0 bases from V and 9 bases from J, leaving 33 bases between. The CDR3 runs 20 residues. In DNA, the CDR3 is TGCGCCAGCAGCCAAGACCCCCGACAGGCCATCTTCTTTGAGTCGGATGGGCAGTACTTC. Translating gives CASSQDPRQAIFFESDGQYF.

This clonotype was seen only a few times. This chain uses TRBV11-2 with TRBJ1-5; the D gene is possibly TRBD1 (6 bases). The germline gives CDR1 SGHAT, CDR2 FQNNGV. Trimming cost V 1 base and J 7 bases, with 8 bases left between them. CDR3 length: 13 residues. The CDR3 DNA reads TGTGCCAGCAGCTTAGGACAGGTCCAGCCCCAGCATTTT. This codes for CASSLGQVQPQHF.

The chain recombines TRBV28 with TRBJ1-5; 8 nucleotides match TRBD1. The V gene end was trimmed by 5 bases and the J gene end by 2 bases; junction bases not matched to a gene: 8. This CDR3 has 16 amino acids. CDR1 and CDR2 (germline): MDHEN, SYDVKM. The CDR3 nucleotides are TGTGCCAGCAGTATGACAGGGGCTGGAGGCAATCAGCCCCAGCATTTT. As protein: CASSMTGAGGNQPQHF.

The V gene is TRBV11-1, the J gene TRBJ2-4, with 8 bases fitting TRBD2. V gave up 1 base and J gave up 2 bases; unmatched junction bases: 4. The germline V gene has CDR1 SGHAT and CDR2 FQDESV (reference sequence). The CDR3 extends over 16 amino acids. CDR3: CASSLGRGETKNIQYF. For the CDR3, the DNA is TGTGCCAGCAGCTTAGGGCGGGGGGAGACCAAAAACATTCAGTACTTC.

This clonotype was detected a few times. A read error may produce the germline difference seen at one junction end. The chain links TRBV6-2 or TRBV6-3 to TRBJ1-1, with D maybe TRBD1 (5 bases). Germline CDR1 is MNHEY and CDR2 is SVGEGT. The CDR3 consists of 12 residues. In DNA form, the CDR3 reads TGTGCCAGCAGTCACAGGAACGCTGAAGCTTTCTTT. Its protein is CASSHRNAEAFF.

There are a few counts of this clonotype. The chain carries TRBV7-9 and TRBJ2-5; D uncertain. CDR3 length equals 15 residues. Germline V lookup: CDR1 SEHNR, CDR2 FQNEAQ (reference sequence). V shed 5 bases and J shed 2 bases, with 15 bases lying between them. The CDR3 nucleotides read TGTGCCAGCAGCGAAGGTTGGACGGAACAAGAGACCCAGTACTTC. Protein: CASSEGWTEQETQYF.

The chain joins TRBV12-3 or TRBV12-4 to TRBJ2-2; 10 bases align to TRBD2. This CDR3 is built from 16 residues. With V trimmed by 7 bases and J by 6 bases, 11 bases remained unmatched. The CDR3: CASILGTSVWAGELFF. The CDR3 region has the DNA TGTGCCAGCATCTTAGGGACTAGCGTTTGGGCCGGGGAGCTGTTTTTT.

On this clonotype: One junction end disagrees with the germline gene, perhaps due to a read error. The CDR3 bases are TGTGCCAGCAGTCAGGTGCGGGAGCCGTTTTTT. Translating it yields CASSQVREPFF. The chain combines TRBV12-3 or TRBV12-4 with TRBJ2-2; TRBD2 matches 7 bases. CDR3 length equals 11 residues.

This clonotype was seen a handful of times. The CDR3 loop is CASSRDRTGGRGGYEQYF. The DNA of the CDR3 is TGTGCCAGCAGTCGGGACAGGACTGGCGGGAGGGGAGGCTACGAGCAGTACTTC. The chain combines TRBV6-2 or TRBV6-3 with TRBJ2-7; tentatively, D is TRBD2 (9 bases). V lost 5 bases and J lost 3, with 26 bases in between. The germline gives CDR1 MNHEY, CDR2 SVGEGT. The CDR3 contains 18 residues.

Remarks on this clonotype: A much bigger clone sits one base away, suggesting this may be a read error. This sequence joins TRBV11-2 and TRBJ2-1; 8 nucleotides match TRBD2. This CDR3 spans 14 amino acids. The germline CDR1 and CDR2 sequences are SGHAT and FQNNGV. CDR3 in DNA: TGCGCCAGCAACTTTAGCGGGGCGGGCAATGAGCAGTTCTTC. Protein: CASNFSGAGNEQFF.

This clonotype was observed a few times. The chain carries TRBV2 and TRBJ2-3, with D perhaps given as TRBD1 or TRBD2 (5 bases each). Trimming removed 5 bases from V and 5 bases from J, with 17 bases in between. Germline CDR1 and CDR2: SNHLY and FYNNEI. The CDR3 is 15 residues long. CDR3 nucleotide sequence: TGTGCCAGCAGTCCCGGGACGGGGACCCTAGATACGCAGTATTTT. Translation gives CASSPGTGTLDTQYF. Full variable domain (missing parts from reference TRBV2 and TRBJ2-3): EPEVTQTPSHQVTQMGQEVILRCVPISNHLYFYWYRQILGQKVEFLVSFYNNEISEKSEIFDDQFSVERPDGSNFTLKIRSTKLEDSAMYFCASSPGTGTLDTQYFGPGTRLTVL.

This clonotype was seen repeatedly, ten times or more. The chain is built from TRBV6-5 and TRBJ2-3, with 8 bases lining up with TRBD2. In germline, CDR1 is MNHEY, CDR2 SVGAGI. The CDR3 is made up of 19 amino acids. Trimming cost V 2 bases and J 0 bases; bases outside gene matches: 13. CDR3 sequence (DNA): TGTGCCAGCAGTTACCGCTTATCTAGCGGGTGGGTTAGCACAGATACGCAGTATTTT. Amino acid sequence: CASSYRLSSGWVSTDTQYF.

The genes are TRBV29-1 and TRBJ1-4; D is unclear. V was cut by 1 base and J by 3 bases, with 6 bases left in between. The CDR3 has 13 amino acids. Germline CDR1 is SQVTM and CDR2 is ANQGSEA. The DNA of the CDR3 is TGCAGCGTTGAAGTGTCAGCTAATGAAAAACTGTTTTTT. Translating it yields CSVEVSANEKLFF.

This clonotype was observed many times. This chain joins TRBV6-2 or TRBV6-3 and TRBJ2-7; tentative D call: TRBD1 (6 bases). Germline lookup yields CDR1 MNHEY and CDR2 SVGEGT. V shed 7 bases and J shed 0 bases, with 13 bases lying between them. The CDR3 extends over 14 amino acids. The CDR3 loop reads CASNQDRFSYEQYF. In DNA form, the CDR3 reads TGTGCCAGCAATCAAGACAGGTTCTCCTACGAGCAGTACTTC.

This clonotype showed up just a few times. The rearrangement links TRBV6-2 or TRBV6-3 to TRBJ2-3; TRBD1 is a possible D gene (6 bases). V dropped 6 bases and J dropped 1 base, with 17 bases sitting between them. Germline V gene data show CDR1 as MNHEY and CDR2 as SVGEGT. This CDR3 spans 16 amino acids. The CDR3 coding sequence is TGTGCCAGCAGGGGACAAAGAACGACGCGCACAGATACGCAGTATTTT. Encoded protein: CASRGQRTTRTDTQYF.

The chain recombines TRBV15 with TRBJ2-3; no clear D. V lost 4 bases to trimming and J lost 6 bases, with 5 bases between them. CDR3 size: 11 residues. The germline V gene has CDR1 LNHNV and CDR2 YYDKDF (reference sequence). Here the CDR3 DNA reads TGTGCCACCAGCATAAGGGATACGCAGTATTTT. As protein: CATSIRDTQYF.

V and J are TRBV6-9 and TRBJ2-2, with D tentatively TRBD2 (6 bases). The CDR3 has 15 amino acids. From germline, CDR1 is MNHGY and CDR2 SVAAGI. Trimming took off 3 bases at V and 4 bases at J, with 12 bases between the two ends. CDR3 protein: CASSYGTLGTGELFF. The CDR3 coding sequence is TGTGCCAGCAGTTACGGGACTCTGGGCACCGGGGAGCTGTTTTTT.